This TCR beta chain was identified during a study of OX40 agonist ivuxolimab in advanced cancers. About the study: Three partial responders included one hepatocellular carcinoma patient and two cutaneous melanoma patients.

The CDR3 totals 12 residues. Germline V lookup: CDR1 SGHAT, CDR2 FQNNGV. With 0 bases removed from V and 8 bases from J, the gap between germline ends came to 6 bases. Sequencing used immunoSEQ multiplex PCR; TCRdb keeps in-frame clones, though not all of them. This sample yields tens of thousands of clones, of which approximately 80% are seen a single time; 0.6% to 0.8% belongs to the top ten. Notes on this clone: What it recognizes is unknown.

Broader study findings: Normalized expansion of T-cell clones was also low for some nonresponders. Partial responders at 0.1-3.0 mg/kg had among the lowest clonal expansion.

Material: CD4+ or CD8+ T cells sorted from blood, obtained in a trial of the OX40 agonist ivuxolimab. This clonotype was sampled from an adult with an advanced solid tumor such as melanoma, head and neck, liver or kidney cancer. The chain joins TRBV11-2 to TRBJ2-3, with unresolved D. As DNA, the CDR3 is TGTGCCAGCAGCTTAGAAAGGTTTACGCAGTATTTT. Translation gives CASSLERFTQYF. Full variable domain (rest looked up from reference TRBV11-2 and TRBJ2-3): EAGVAQSPRYKIIEKRQSVAFWCNPISGHATLYWYQQILGQGPKLLIQFQNNGVVDDSQLPKDRFSAERLKGVDSTLKIQPAKLEDSAVYLCASSLERFTQYFGPGTRLTVL.